The present T cell receptor (beta chain) was sequenced within a study of long-term antiretroviral therapy in people with HIV (dated by TCRdb to the early 2020s). About the study as a whole: The earliest samples were collected approximately a decade before the 2015 WHO recommendation for immediate ART, a period when ART was typically delayed until CD4 counts fell. No cross-contamination during QIAcube processing turned up in test extractions that ran a monoclonal T-cell line alongside 25 to 35 polyclonal samples. A total of 192 cryopreserved PBMC samples were contributed to the cohort by 30 adults with confirmed HIV infection, with samples collected serially over a mean of approximately six years (range 1-12). Of the approximately 30 participants with HIV, approximately 11 were female. A retrospective serial study tested whether changes in peripheral blood TRB repertoire composition and diversity were associated with ART initiation and durable HIV suppression.

Participants were included only if at least one PBMC sample before ART initiation and at least two post-ART samples were available. Treatment was received in the United States of America by all participants with HIV. Before DNA extraction, cryopreserved samples of roughly 1-11 million PBMC were thawed and then washed. At the time of the earliest PBMC sample, participants with HIV were aged between roughly 20 and 60 years. PBMC samples from each participant spanned 1-4 timepoints before ART initiation and 2-8 timepoints after ART initiation, with a median of 7 samples. For every participant, serial HIV viral load, CD4+ T-cell count, ART history and demographic data were obtained. Genomic DNA was extracted from unsorted PBMC with a Qiagen kit on a QIAcube, with processing performed in batches of 12 samples. General findings and caveats noted by the study authors: Expanded TRB clones identified before ART initiation dominated the repertoire at all time points, although this dominance fluctuated and declined in many PLHIV after ART. The samples span the years 2004 to 2017, and the ART regimens used at that time may not be as effective as current regimens. Limited PBMC availability meant only the TCR beta chain was sequenced, without alpha chain pairing. Because pre-ART samples had limited cell numbers, unsorted PBMC were profiled rather than sorted CD4+ and CD8+ T cells. CDR3 length ranges in HIV repertoires were narrower than in controls, and network structure suggested an antigen-experienced repertoire with only a slight naive shift after ART. ART initiation was associated with a significant increase in TRB diversity, but diversity stayed significantly below transplant donor controls even after long-term ART. Inferences about post-ART repertoire changes are limited because no data were available on ART adherence, viral resistance or therapy changes.

From cysteine to phenylalanine, the CDR3 is 11 amino acids long. The read is trimmed to its CDR3 DNA, 33 bases read in frame from base 1. Taken from the germline V gene (reference sequence), the CDR1 and CDR2 loops are DFQATT and SNEGSKA. V is cut by 2 bases and J by 5 bases, and the space between the germline ends is 7 bases. This clone was seen once. Its specific antigen is unknown. No base qualities exist here, and no much larger clone lies one base off it. The immunoSEQ hsTCRB v3.0 assay was used at survey level resolution to sequence the TRB variable region. The targeted TRB sequencing depth was 40,000-50,000 T-cell genomes per sample. TRB libraries were pooled and sequenced on an Illumina MiSeq using a v3 150-cycle kit. The paper's processing steps were these. Repertoire analysis was run in R within a reproducible Nextflow workflow that covered QC, data transformation and analysis. LymphoSeq2, an R package for exploring AIRR-Seq data, was used to implement the custom analyses. After excluding several samples that yielded fewer than 5000 total TRB sequences, some 190 HIV repertoires remained for analysis. Of the roughly 190 retained HIV repertoires, approximately 60 were collected before and more than 120 after ART initiation. Repertoires were downsampled to 5000 TRB nucleotide sequences, with summary statistics averaged over 100 downsampling iterations. Only TRB sequences with CDR3 regions of at least seven amino acids were retained for analysis. Diversity was measured with a Shannon entropy-derived clonality score and the Gini coefficient. Repertoire networks linked the top 5000 CDR3 amino acid sequences whenever two sequences differed by an edit distance of one. Antigen specificity groups and MHC restriction were predicted for TRB CDR3 amino acid sequences with GLIPH2. Known CMV, EBV, HIV or tissue antigen associations were flagged by matching CDR3 amino acid sequences against VDJdb and McPAS-TCR. Pre-ART, post-ART and control groups were compared with Wilcoxon signed-rank tests and Holm-Bonferroni correction. TCRdb mirrors the immuneACCESS table, restricted to in-frame sequences. Some clones are absent from its copies; in checked studies, under half trace to an unresolved V gene, and the reason for the others is unknown. V and J calls and clone size are given by that table; D and trimming were obtained from the DNA. Within this sample are 30,000 to 35,000 clones, with more than 60% of them counted one time only. Clones ranked in the top ten supply roughly 8% of the sample.

The source was unsorted PBMCs, collected 3.1 years after starting antiretroviral therapy. This sequence originates from a woman aged 50 to 65 with HIV. The chain uses TRBV20-1 and TRBJ2-7; the D region is possibly TRBD1 or TRBD2, each matching across 5 bases. The CDR3 region: CSARMGDEQYF. The DNA sequence is TGCAGTGCTAGAATGGGGGACGAGCAGTACTTC.